Sequencing of this T cell receptor beta chain was carried out in a study of T cells in Graves' hyperthyroidism and ophthalmopathy. Study at large: Pretreatment peripheral blood was obtained at initial diagnosis. Study results and limitations: The model forecast ophthalmopathy, anticipating it by a median roughly 6.5 months before onset. A model of 13 V-J features distinguished ophthalmopathy from stable hyperthyroidism.

This clonotype was observed at least ten times. The antigen is not known. The source of the PBMCs was 8.5 to 10 ml of fresh peripheral blood. Amplified TCR beta CDR3 regions came from RNA transcripts. Carried out on the TCR CDR3, a first-round RT-PCR used the HTBI primer set. From the multiplex PCR reads, TCRdb called clonotypes with MiXCR, one entry per CDR3 protein. The sample carries roughly 420,000 distinct CDR3 sequences, 15% to 19% recorded once. The CDR3 is 15 amino acids. The V end lost 1 base, the J end lost 8 bases, and 17 bases lay between the germline ends. The chain is built from TRBV12-3 or TRBV12-4 and TRBJ1-2; D remains ambiguous. The TCR was taken from a woman under 30 with Graves' hyperthyroidism. The sample comprised blood. Written as DNA, the CDR3 is TGTGCCAGCAGTTTAGGGAGAGGGCCCCTGGGAGGCTACACCTTC. Translating it yields CASSLGRGPLGGYTF.